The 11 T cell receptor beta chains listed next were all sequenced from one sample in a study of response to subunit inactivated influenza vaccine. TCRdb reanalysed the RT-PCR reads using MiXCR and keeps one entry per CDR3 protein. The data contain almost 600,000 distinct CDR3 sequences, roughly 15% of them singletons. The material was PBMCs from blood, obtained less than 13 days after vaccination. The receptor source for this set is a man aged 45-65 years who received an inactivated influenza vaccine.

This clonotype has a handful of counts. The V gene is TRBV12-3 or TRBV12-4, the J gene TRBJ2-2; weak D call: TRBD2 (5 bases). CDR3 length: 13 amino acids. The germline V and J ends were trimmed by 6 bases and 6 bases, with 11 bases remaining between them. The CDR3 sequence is CASRKLVPGELFF. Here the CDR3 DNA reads TGTGCCAGCAGGAAACTAGTGCCCGGGGAGCTGTTTTTT.

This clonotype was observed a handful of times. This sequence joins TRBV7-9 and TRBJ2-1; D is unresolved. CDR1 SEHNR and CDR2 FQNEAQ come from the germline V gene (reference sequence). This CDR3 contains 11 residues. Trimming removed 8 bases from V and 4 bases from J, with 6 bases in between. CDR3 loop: CASHKYNEQFF. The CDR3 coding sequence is TGTGCCAGCCACAAGTACAATGAGCAGTTCTTC.

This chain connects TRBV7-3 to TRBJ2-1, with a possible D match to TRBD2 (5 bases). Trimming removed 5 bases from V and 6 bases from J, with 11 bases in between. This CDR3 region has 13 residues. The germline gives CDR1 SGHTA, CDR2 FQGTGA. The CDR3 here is CASSLQSGNEQFF. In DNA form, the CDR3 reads TGTGCCAGCAGCCTCCAAAGCGGCAATGAGCAGTTCTTC.

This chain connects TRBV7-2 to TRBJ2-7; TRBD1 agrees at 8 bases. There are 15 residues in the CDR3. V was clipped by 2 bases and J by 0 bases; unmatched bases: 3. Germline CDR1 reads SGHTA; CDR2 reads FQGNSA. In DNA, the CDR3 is TGTGCCAGCAGCTTAAGGGGACAGGACTCCTACGAGCAGTACTTC. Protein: CASSLRGQDSYEQYF.

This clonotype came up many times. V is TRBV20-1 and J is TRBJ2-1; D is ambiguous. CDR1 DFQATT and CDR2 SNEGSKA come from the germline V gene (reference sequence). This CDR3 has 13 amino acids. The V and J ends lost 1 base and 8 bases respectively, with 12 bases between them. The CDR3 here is CSARGGGYDEQFF. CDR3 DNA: TGCAGTGCTAGAGGAGGTGGTTACGATGAGCAGTTCTTC.

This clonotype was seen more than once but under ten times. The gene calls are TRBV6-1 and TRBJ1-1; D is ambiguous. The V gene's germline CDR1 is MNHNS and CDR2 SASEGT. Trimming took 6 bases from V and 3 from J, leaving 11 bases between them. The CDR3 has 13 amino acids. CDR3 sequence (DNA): TGTGCCAGCAGGACCGCCGCGTACACTGAAGCTTTCTTT. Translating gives CASRTAAYTEAFF.

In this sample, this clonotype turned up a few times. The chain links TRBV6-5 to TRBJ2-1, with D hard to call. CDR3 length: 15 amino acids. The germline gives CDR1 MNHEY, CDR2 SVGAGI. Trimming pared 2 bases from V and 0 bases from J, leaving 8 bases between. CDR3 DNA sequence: TGTGCCAGCAGTTACAGGGCAATCTCCTACAATGAGCAGTTCTTC. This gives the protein CASSYRAISYNEQFF.

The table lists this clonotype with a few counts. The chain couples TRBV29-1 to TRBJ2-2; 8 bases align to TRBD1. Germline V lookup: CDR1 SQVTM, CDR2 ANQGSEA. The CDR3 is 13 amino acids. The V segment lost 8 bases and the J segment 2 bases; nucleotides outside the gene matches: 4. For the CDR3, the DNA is TGCAGCACCGGGACAGGCAACACCGGGGAGCTGTTTTTT. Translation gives CSTGTGNTGELFF.

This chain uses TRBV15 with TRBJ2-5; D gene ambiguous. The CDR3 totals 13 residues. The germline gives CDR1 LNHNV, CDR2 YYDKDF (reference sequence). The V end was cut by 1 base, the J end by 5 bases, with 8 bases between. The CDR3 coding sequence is TGTGCCACCAGCAGAGTTCAGATGGAGACCCAGTACTTC. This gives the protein CATSRVQMETQYF.

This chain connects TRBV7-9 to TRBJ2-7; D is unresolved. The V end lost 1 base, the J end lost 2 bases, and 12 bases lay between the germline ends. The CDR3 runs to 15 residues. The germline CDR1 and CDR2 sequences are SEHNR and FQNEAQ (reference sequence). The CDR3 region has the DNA TGTGCCAGCAGCTTAGGCGCGGCGCCCGCCTACGAGCAGTACTTC. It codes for CASSLGAAPAYEQYF.

The CDR3 region is CASSPETTPGETQYF. CDR3 coding DNA: TGTGCCAGCAGTCCGGAGACAACCCCCGGGGAGACCCAGTACTTC. The V call is TRBV12-3 or TRBV12-4, the J call TRBJ2-5; D remains ambiguous. The CDR3 sequence is 15 residues long. V was pared by 5 bases and J by 5 bases, with 18 bases between.